The sequence of this TCR beta chain was determined in a study of PD-1 blockade in classical Hodgkin lymphoma. No patient escaped relapse after autologous stem cell transplantation, and brentuximab vedotin exposure varied. V was clipped by 0 bases and J by 6 bases, with 10 bases between them. The CDR3 length is 14 residues. Per germline, CDR1 SGHVS and CDR2 FNYEAQ. The protocol was immunoSEQ multiplex PCR, while the TCRdb copy is restricted to in-frame clones and leaves out a portion. Seen here are about 11,000 clones, 76% observed once, and the top ten hold less than 30%. Specimen: peripheral blood mononuclear cells (PBMCs), collected at baseline. This chain connects TRBV7-6 to TRBJ2-3, with D maybe TRBD2 (6 bases). This TCR was recovered from a human donor with classical Hodgkin lymphoma. For the CDR3, the DNA is TGTGCCAGCAGCTTAGCGGGAGGCAGGGATACGCAGTATTTT. As protein: CASSLAGGRDTQYF. The full variable domain, its missing parts supplied by reference TRBV7-6 and TRBJ2-3, is GAGVSQSPRYKVTKRGQDVALRCDPISGHVSLYWYRQALGQGPEFLTYFNYEAQQDKSGLPNDRFSAERPEGSISTLTIQRTEQRDSAMYRCASSLAGGRDTQYFGPGTRLTVL.